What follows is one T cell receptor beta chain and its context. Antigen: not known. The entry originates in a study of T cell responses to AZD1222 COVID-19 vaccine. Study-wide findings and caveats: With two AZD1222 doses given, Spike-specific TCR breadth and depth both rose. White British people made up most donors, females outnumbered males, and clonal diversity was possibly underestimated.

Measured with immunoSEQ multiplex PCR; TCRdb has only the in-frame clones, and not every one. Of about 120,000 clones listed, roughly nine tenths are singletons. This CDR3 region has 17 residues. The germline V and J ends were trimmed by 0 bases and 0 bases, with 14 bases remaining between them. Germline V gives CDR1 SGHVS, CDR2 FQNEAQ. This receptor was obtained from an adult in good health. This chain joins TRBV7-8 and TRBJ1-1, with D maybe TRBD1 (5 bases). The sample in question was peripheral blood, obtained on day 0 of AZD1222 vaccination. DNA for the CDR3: TGTGCCAGCAGCTTAGCACGGCAGGGCCCATTGAACACTGAAGCTTTCTTT. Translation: CASSLARQGPLNTEAFF.